This note documents a single TCR beta chain sequence. How the authors handled the data: Estimates of nucleated cell counts were drawn from the amplification of reference gene primers. The assay was immunoSEQ multiplex PCR, and TCRdb's table has in-frame clones only and misses some. V and J calls and clone size are as listed in that table; D and trimming were resolved from the DNA. This sample has approximately 200,000 clones, with roughly 86% found just once. Assignments of participants to cohorts depended upon their own reported clinical history. Two negative PCRs, clearance, or symptom resolution characterized the recovered Cohort 3 donors. These data come from a study of blood T cell repertoires in COVID-19. Study details: Sample material is recorded as cDNA or gDNA derived from T cells, B-cell-depleted T cells, or PBMCs.

The CDR3 is 13 amino acids. Trimming pared 5 bases from V and 4 bases from J, leaving 11 bases between. Germline values: CDR1 LGHNA, CDR2 YNFKEQ. This rearrangement joins TRBV4-2 to TRBJ1-1; the D gene is possibly TRBD1 (6 bases). The clonotype was recovered from a woman aged 25 to 45 who had recovered from COVID-19. Specimen: PBMCs or T cells enriched from blood (not recorded which). CDR3 amino acids: CASSDRLSTEAFF. CDR3 nucleotide sequence: TGTGCCAGCAGCGACAGGCTTAGCACTGAAGCTTTCTTT.